This TCR beta chain originates from a study of cytomegalovirus exposure and HLA in healthy donors. Whole-study context: The 110 or so validation repertoires used a platform that matched the one used for the roughly 700 first-cohort repertoires, as a later analysis reported. Study-level results: Subsequent analysis revealed that first-cohort TCR clusters tended to co-occur in the 100 to 150 validation repertoires. The investigators catalogued some 160 TCR beta chains as cytomegalovirus-associated.

Regarding this clone: Its antigen is as yet unknown.

Only in-frame clones appear in the TCRdb table, and some are missing; sequencing was by immunoSEQ multiplex PCR. The data hold 100,000 to 150,000 clones, with 80% to 90% observed a single time. V was trimmed by 7 bases and J by 2 bases, leaving 11 bases between them. This CDR3 spans 13 amino acids. Separate from the approximately 730-subject first cohort, the roughly 120-subject validation cohort was the one that the donors belonged to. Material for sequencing was PBMCs. The genes are TRBV23-1 and TRBJ1-1, with D possibly matching TRBD1 (5 bases). TRBV23-1 is designated an ORF whose function remains uncertain. This clonotype was sampled from a woman younger than 35 in good health and CMV-seronegative. CDR3 sequence (DNA): TGCGCCAGCACATGGGGGGGAAACACTGAAGCTTTCTTT. It translates to CASTWGGNTEAFF.